Below, 26 T cell receptor beta chains from the same sample are listed, as sequenced in a study of CD8+CD57+ T cells in acquired aplastic anemia. Genomic DNA templated the TCR beta VDJ and CDR3 profiling. MiXCR was run by TCRdb on the reads, yielding one entry per CDR3 protein. The repertoire holds fewer than 250,000 distinct CDR3 sequences, with almost 50% as singletons. Those patients picked for sequencing had displayed CD8+CD57+ cell expansion on flow cytometry. What was sequenced was sorted CD4+, CD8+, or CD8+CD57+ T cells (not recorded which) from PBMCs. These receptors were taken from a human donor with aplastic anemia.

Only one count was recorded for this clonotype. This chain links TRBV29-1 with TRBJ1-1; the D is unclear. CDR1 and CDR2 (germline): SQVTM, ANQGSEA. Trimming took off 0 bases at V and 5 bases at J, with 4 bases between the two ends. The CDR3 is made up of 11 amino acids. The DNA of the CDR3 is TGCAGCGTTGAAGATCCGACTGAAGCTTTCTTT. This translates into CSVEDPTEAFF.

This clonotype was recorded at least ten times. The chain is built from TRBV20-1 and TRBJ2-3; D call uncertain. V lost 5 bases and J lost 4, with 4 bases in between. The CDR3 spans 10 residues. The germline gives CDR1 DFQATT, CDR2 SNEGSKA (reference sequence). CDR3 coding DNA: TGCAGTGCTTTGTCAGATACGCAGTATTTT. Translating gives CSALSDTQYF.

This clonotype was counted between two and nine times. The V gene is TRBV25-1, the J gene TRBJ2-1; TRBD2 matches 13 bases. V was clipped by 6 bases and J by 10 bases; unmatched bases: 0. The CDR3 is 12 residues long. CDR1 is MGHDK, CDR2 SYGVNS, per germline. CDR3 amino acids: CASRGLAGEQFF. Here the CDR3 DNA reads TGTGCCAGCAGGGGACTAGCGGGAGAGCAGTTCTTC.

This chain connects TRBV7-8 to TRBJ2-1, with D unclear. There are 14 residues in the CDR3. Germline CDR1 and CDR2: SGHVS and FQNEAQ. V shed 0 bases and J shed 10 bases, with 13 bases lying between them. The DNA for the CDR3 is TGTGCCAGCAGCTTAGCGGGAACCTCCTACGAGCAGTTCTTC. The encoded protein is CASSLAGTSYEQFF.

The chain has TRBV6-1 and TRBJ2-1, with TRBD2 matching over 8 bases. CDR3 size: 13 residues. CDR1 and CDR2 (germline): MNHNS, SASEGT. The ends lost 8 bases at V and 5 bases at J; junction bases unmatched: 5. The CDR3 region is CASSGGGDNEQFF. DNA for the CDR3: TGTGCCAGCTCCGGGGGGGGAGACAATGAGCAGTTCTTC.

V and J are TRBV19 and TRBJ2-7, with 7 bases matching TRBD2. The CDR3 extends over 14 amino acids. Germline CDR1 reads LNHDA; CDR2 reads SQIVND (reference sequence). J was trimmed by 3 bases and V by 6 bases; bases with no gene match: 8. CDR3 bases: TGTGCCAGTAGCGTATCAGCGGGGAACTACGAGCAGTACTTC. Translation gives CASSVSAGNYEQYF.

The chain couples TRBV29-1 to TRBJ1-2, with TRBD1 as a possible D gene (5 bases). Germline CDR1 SQVTM, CDR2 ANQGSEA. Trimming pared 3 bases from V and 8 bases from J, leaving 13 bases between. The CDR3 is 12 residues long. The CDR3 protein is CSVDKGIRGYTF. In DNA form, the CDR3 reads TGCAGCGTTGATAAGGGGATTCGGGGCTACACCTTC.

This clonotype has a count of ten or more. This sequence joins TRBV7-2 and TRBJ1-2, with D unclear. CDR1 is SGHTA, CDR2 FQGNSA, per germline. V lost 5 bases to trimming and J lost 3 bases, with 13 bases between them. The CDR3 has 14 amino acids. DNA for the CDR3: TGTGCCAGCAGCCGTGGGGAAAGTGACTATGGCTACACCTTC. It codes for CASSRGESDYGYTF.

The rearrangement joins TRBV4-1 to TRBJ2-1; 10 nucleotides line up with TRBD2. With V trimmed by 8 bases and J by 5 bases, 9 bases remained unmatched. There are 15 residues in the CDR3. From germline, CDR1 is MGHRA and CDR2 YSYEKL. The CDR3 spells CASSRLAGANNEQFF. CDR3 DNA sequence: TGCGCCAGCTCTCGGCTAGCGGGGGCAAACAATGAGCAGTTCTTC.

The chain couples TRBV4-1 to TRBJ1-2; 7 nucleotides line up with TRBD1. With 0 bases clipped from V and 3 bases from J, the junction kept 1 base outside the gene matches. This CDR3 contains 14 residues. Germline CDR1 and CDR2: MGHRA and YSYEKL. CDR3 bases: TGCGCCAGCAGCCAAGAAACAGGGGACTATGGCTACACCTTC. It encodes CASSQETGDYGYTF.

The chain carries TRBV5-1 and TRBJ1-5; a possible D gene is TRBD1 (5 bases). Germline-derived CDR1 and CDR2 are SGHRS and YFSETQ. Trimming shortened V by 0 bases and J by 10 bases, and 23 bases separated the two germline ends. This CDR3 has 17 amino acids. The CDR3 DNA sequence: TGCGCCAGCAGCTTGGAACAGGCTACGAACACCGGAGACCCCCAGCATTTT. Translation: CASSLEQATNTGDPQHF.

A remark on this clonotype: Given a much more abundant clone one base away, this may be a read error. The chain combines TRBV12-3 or TRBV12-4 with TRBJ1-5, with TRBD1 matching 8 bases. V lost 1 base and J lost 1; bases outside the gene matches: 9. The CDR3 length is 18 residues. CDR3 residues: CASSLVRQGYTSNQPQHF. The CDR3 DNA reads as TGTGCCAGCAGTTTAGTCCGACAGGGGTATACAAGCAATCAGCCCCAGCATTTT.

At least ten counts were recorded for this clonotype. V and J are TRBV19 and TRBJ2-3; TRBD2 matches at 16 bases. Germline loops: CDR1 LNHDA, CDR2 SQIVND (reference sequence). CDR3 length: 18 amino acids. Losses at the gene ends were 5 bases for V and 3 bases for J; bases not matched to a gene: 8. The CDR3 loop is CASSGGLAGGILTDTQYF. CDR3 sequence (DNA): TGTGCCAGTAGTGGGGGACTAGCGGGGGGGATACTAACAGATACGCAGTATTTT.

The genes are TRBV5-1 and TRBJ1-2, with a tentative D call TRBD1 (6 bases). This CDR3 has 15 residues. Looked up from germline, CDR1 is SGHRS and CDR2 is YFSETQ. V was trimmed by 2 bases and J by 4 bases, leaving 15 bases between them. The CDR3 DNA reads as TGCGCCAGCAGCTTAGAGAGGGGGACCCCCTATGGCTACACCTTC. Its translation is CASSLERGTPYGYTF.

About this clonotype itself: The junction does not match germline at one end; this may be a read error. This rearrangement joins TRBV10-3 to TRBJ2-7; no reliable D call. Germline-derived CDR1 and CDR2 are ENHRY and SYGVKD. CDR3 length equals 14 residues. CDR3 residues: CASSFDIARYEQYF. CDR3 nucleotide sequence: TGTGCCAGCAGTTTCGACATTGCGCGGTACGAGCAGTACTTC.

There are a few counts of this clonotype. The rearrangement joins TRBV15 to TRBJ1-5; D is ambiguous. CDR1 is LNHNV and CDR2 is YYDKDF in the germline V gene (reference sequence). This CDR3 is built from 15 residues. Trimming removed 0 bases at V and 5 bases at J, with 11 bases between. CDR3 protein: CATSRDLGRYQPQHF. CDR3 nucleotide sequence: TGTGCCACCAGCAGAGACCTAGGACGGTATCAGCCCCAGCATTTT.

This clonotype was seen many times. V is TRBV4-1 and J is TRBJ2-7; TRBD1 aligns across 7 bases. The CDR3 length is 14 residues. Germline lookup yields CDR1 MGHRA and CDR2 YSYEKL. J gave up 5 bases and V 2 bases, and 6 bases lay outside the gene matches. The CDR3 sequence is CASSQIDRVDEQYF. The CDR3 region has the DNA TGCGCCAGCAGCCAAATCGACAGGGTGGACGAGCAGTACTTC.

V usage is TRBV12-3 or TRBV12-4 and J usage is TRBJ2-2, with 7 nucleotides matching TRBD1. V lost 3 bases, J lost 7 bases, and 8 bases stayed unmatched. This CDR3 contains 15 residues. Here the CDR3 reads CASSFYRGHSGELFF. CDR3 nucleotides: TGTGCCAGCAGTTTCTACAGGGGCCATAGCGGGGAGCTGTTTTTT.

Concerning this clonotype: Since a much larger clone is just one base distant, this may be a read error. This sequence joins TRBV19 and TRBJ1-5; weak D call: TRBD1 (6 bases). Germline loops: CDR1 LNHDA, CDR2 SQIVND (reference sequence). This CDR3 has 15 amino acids. Trimming stripped 8 bases from V and 1 base from J, with 15 bases between. Written as DNA, the CDR3 is TGTGCCAGTGGTACTCAGGGGATCAGCAATCAGCCCCAGCATTTT. Translated, it gives CASGTQGISNQPQHF.

The rearrangement links TRBV7-9 to TRBJ1-1; tentatively, D is TRBD1 (6 bases). The CDR3 loop spans 17 amino acids. The V gene lost 2 bases and the J gene lost 0 bases, with 16 bases spanning the gap. CDR1 is SEHNR, CDR2 FQNEAQ, per germline (reference sequence). In nucleotides, the CDR3 is TGTGCCAGCAGCTTATATCCACAGGGCAGGATGAACACTGAAGCTTTCTTT. Its protein product is CASSLYPQGRMNTEAFF.

The chain joins TRBV20-1 to TRBJ2-3; D may match TRBD1 or TRBD2 (5 bases each). Germline assignment: CDR1 DFQATT and CDR2 SNEGSKA (reference sequence). V gave up 1 base and J gave up 3 bases, with 8 bases separating them. The CDR3 covers 13 residues. The CDR3 is CSARGGRTDTQYF. In DNA form, the CDR3 reads TGCAGTGCTAGAGGGGGGAGAACAGATACGCAGTATTTT.

The table lists this clonotype with many counts. The chain uses TRBV2 and TRBJ2-1; 13 positions match TRBD2. Germline loops: CDR1 SNHLY, CDR2 FYNNEI. V was pared by 4 bases and J by 0 bases, with 0 bases of the junction left unmatched. The CDR3 is 16 amino acids. As DNA, the CDR3 is TGTGCCAGCAGTGGGACTAGCGGGGGCTCCTACAATGAGCAGTTCTTC. Residues: CASSGTSGGSYNEQFF.

This chain links TRBV9 with TRBJ2-1, with D possibly TRBD2 on 6 matching bases. V was trimmed by 4 bases and J by 8 bases, leaving 19 bases between them. The CDR3 has 15 amino acids. Germline V gene data show CDR1 as SGDLS and CDR2 as YYNGEE. The CDR3 bases are TGTGCCAGCAGCCCTCGTGCTGGGGGAGGAGATGAGCAGTTCTTC. Translated, it gives CASSPRAGGGDEQFF.

The rearrangement uses TRBV30 and TRBJ2-2, with a weak D call TRBD1 (6 bases). CDR1 and CDR2 (germline): GTSNPN, SVGIG (reference sequence). Trimming shortened V by 3 bases and J by 5 bases, and 10 bases separated the two germline ends. The CDR3 loop spans 13 amino acids. CDR3 sequence reads: CAWSRTGTGELFF. CDR3 bases: TGTGCCTGGAGCCGCACAGGGACCGGGGAGCTGTTTTTT.

This clonotype was observed once. The chain recombines TRBV20-1 with TRBJ2-1, with 9 bases that match TRBD2. Per germline, CDR1 DFQATT and CDR2 SNEGSKA (reference sequence). J lost 0 bases, V lost 3 bases, and 3 bases had no gene match. The CDR3 consists of 15 residues. As DNA, the CDR3 is TGCAGTGCTAGGCGACTAGCGGACTCCTACAATGAGCAGTTCTTC. This codes for CSARRLADSYNEQFF.

The chain has TRBV15 and TRBJ2-5, with TRBD2 matching 9 bases. The CDR3 consists of 14 residues. Germline values: CDR1 LNHNV, CDR2 YYDKDF (reference sequence). Trimming at V came to 1 base and at J to 5 bases, leaving 2 bases not matched to a gene. The CDR3 region has the DNA TGTGCCACCAGCAGAGTAGCGGGAGTGGAGACCCAGTACTTC. The encoded protein is CATSRVAGVETQYF.